This entry is about one TCR beta chain. This receptor's antigen is unknown. Base qualities are not recorded, but no much larger clone differs from it by a single base. The data were taken from a study of shared clonotypes between healthy human individuals (dated by TCRdb to about 2020). Broadly, across the study: Three men and two women, aged 18 to 49 years, made up the cohort. Between about 0.9 and 10 billion PBMCs per donor were obtained by leukapheresis. The study deeply sequenced blood TCR repertoires of five healthy adults to estimate repertoire size and the extent of clonotype sharing between individuals. For each donor, CD4 naive and CD4 memory were each given three plates, CD8 naive was given two plates, and CD8 memory was given one plate. Different laboratories and diverse techniques were used to prepare libraries and sequence TCR repertoires, to increase sequencing depth and limit assay-specific biases.

Donors were healthy HIV-negative adults with no recently reported acute infections or vaccinations. Only Caucasian adults living in Nashville, Tennessee, USA were represented among the donors. CD4+ T cells were enriched through magnetic negative selection, after which naive cells were positively selected on CD45RA and the remaining negative fraction served as the memory subset. Blood was obtained by leukapheresis, after which PBMCs were separated by Ficoll-Histopaque density gradient centrifugation and cryopreserved in liquid nitrogen vapor phase. Analytical flow cytometry was used to check the purity and quantity of every magnetically sorted T cell population. From each sorted fraction, genomic DNA was isolated and quantified by UV absorbance on a Nanodrop 2000c. Here V drops 4 bases and J drops 8 bases, and the junction holds 11 bases not matched to any gene. The CDR3 starts with the cysteine, ends with the phenylalanine, and has 16 residues. The DNA shown is the 48-base CDR3, in frame from base 1. As encoded in the germline V gene, CDR1 is SGHDN while CDR2 is FVKESK.

Using the deep immunoSEQ assay, multiplex PCR amplified TCR CDR3 regions from genomic DNA. Genomic DNA extracted from each cell subset was distributed evenly over all wells of several immunoSEQ 96-well plates, and each plate served as one replicate. For sorted subsets, around 0.2 ug of genomic DNA, equivalent to 25,000 to 35,000 T cell genomes, went into each replicate PCR. Purified libraries were quantified with a Qubit 3.0 fluorometer, sized on a Bioanalyzer 2100, and re-quantified with the KAPA Library Quantification kit. Every immunoSEQ 96-well plate was sequenced on a separate single-read 150-cycle Illumina NextSeq 550 flow cell. Per the authors' processing: Because the immunoSEQ output included only junctional sequences and no quality scores, the filtering could not be the same as the filtering used for full-length reads. Sequences were annotated with PyIR, a Python wrapper for IgBLAST v1.9, and V/J genes and CDR3 were assigned using IMGT germline references. Reads with weak V/J assignments (E-value above 1e-6), missing CDR3, stop codons, out-of-frame junctions, or ambiguous translated residues were removed. V3J clonotypes were defined by identical inferred V gene, J gene, and CDR3 amino acid sequence. Percentage overlap between repertoires was computed as shared unique clonotypes divided by the size of the smaller repertoire. Repertoire richness was assessed with RTK rarefaction, the Chao1 estimator, and Recon v2.1 estimates of unobserved clonotypes. Generation probabilities were computed with OLGA for all TCRbeta clonotypes obtained by the gDNA method from several donors. Imported from immuneACCESS, the table was reduced by TCRdb to in-frame sequences with V and J called. These copies leave out some clones; in studies compared against another copy, an unresolved V gene accounts for under half, and the cause of the remainder is not known. The D gene and trimming were derived from the DNA, and the V and J assignments and clone size from that table. The table for this sample lists some 1.5 million clones; 95% to 97% of them were counted only once. The ten top clones hold 1% to 1.5% of the sample.

Study-wide conclusions, independent of this receptor: Incomplete sequencing was indicated by rarefaction of sorted-subset datasets, despite the large sequencing depth. The small number of donors limited the genetic and exposure-history diversity represented. About 5% of naive CD4, 3% to 4% of naive CD8, approximately 2.2% of memory CD4, and 0.35% to 0.5% of memory CD8 clonotypes were shared across several donors. Only blood was sampled, and tissue TCR repertoires likely differ from those in blood. Based on pairwise subsampling, the degree of clonotype sharing among donors was expected to be affected by sequencing depth. Estimated clonotype richness was generally larger for naive than for memory subsets. Compared with non-shared clonotypes, clonotypes shared by all four sorted-subset donors had higher generation probabilities.

This sequence originates from a man aged 25 to 45 in good health. The sample taken for sequencing was naive CD4+ T cells sorted from blood. Reading the label with the study, this specimen's cell subset or site is: CD45RA+ positively selected. The chain joins TRBV14 to TRBJ2-1; 10 central nucleotides agree with TRBD1. This receptor carries the CDR3 CASSRLGTGERDEQFF. The DNA reads TGTGCCAGCAGCCGTTTGGGGACAGGGGAAAGGGATGAGCAGTTCTTC.